This T cell receptor (beta chain) was obtained from a study of beta chain features in type 1 diabetes. Germline-derived CDR1 and CDR2 are SGHTA and FQGTGA. The CDR3 is made up of 16 amino acids. With 5 bases clipped from V and 2 bases from J, the junction kept 9 bases outside the gene matches. On average, the one heparinised blood draw given by each donor was around 110 mL. Reverse transcribing all isolated RNA meant expressed TCRB transcripts were sequenced. TCRdb keeps only in-frame clones here, not all; method: immunoSEQ multiplex PCR. The repertoire includes roughly 500,000 clones, around 10% of them detected once, and roughly 0.046% sits in the top ten. In the case of this clone: Its antigen remains unknown.

Study findings and constraints: These data did not resolve whether HLA type affects TCRB rearrangement.

This chain joins TRBV7-3 and TRBJ2-3; 8 bases align to TRBD2. This TCR came from a woman between 18 and 29 years old in good health. The sequenced sample consisted of naive CD4+ T cells from blood. CDR3 bases: TGTGCCAGCAGCCTCCTATCGCGGGGGGACACAGATACGCAGTATTTT. Protein: CASSLLSRGDTDTQYF.